This T cell receptor (beta chain) was found in a study of T cells in Graves' hyperthyroidism and ophthalmopathy. This CDR3 contains 14 residues. Germline values: CDR1 SEHNR, CDR2 FQNEAQ (reference sequence). The CDR3 regions of TCR beta were amplified from RNA transcripts. The TCR CDR3 first-round RT-PCR relied on the HTBI primer set. MiXCR, applied by TCRdb to the multiplex PCR reads, yields one record per CDR3 protein. The sample lists more than 500,000 distinct CDR3 sequences; about half were seen once. Broader study findings: Blood samples included most of the expanded thyroid clonotypes exceeding 0.001.

Concerning this clonotype itself: What it binds is not known. It may be a read error: a sequence one base away is much more abundant.

This sequence was found in an adult woman with Graves' disease, either hyperthyroidism or ophthalmopathy (not recorded which). Source material: peripheral blood or thyroid tissue (not recorded which). The gene calls are TRBV7-9 and TRBJ2-7; D is unclear. CDR3 nucleotides: TGTGCCAACAGCCCAACTACGAGCTCCTACGAGCAGTACTTC. Its protein product is CANSPTTSSYEQYF.